These T cell receptor beta chains were read from a single sample in a study of sequential checkpoint blockade in melanoma. Here immunoSEQ multiplex PCR was the method, and the copy in TCRdb shows in-frame clones only, minus some. The sample has 31,000 or so clones; 75% to 90% are singletons. Sequences were derived from CD8+ T cells sorted from blood (inferred from file names), sampled from a patient given nivolumab and ipilimumab in sequence. The origin of the receptors is a human donor with melanoma. Both conserved end residues are part of each CDR3. Each record gives: J gene, D gene, V gene, clone size, CDR3 DNA, CDR3 protein. D genes are given only for firm matches. Not every row has a clone size; where given, it reads once, few, many or a size class.

j_call: TRBJ1-2; d_call: -; v_call: TRBV7-2; clone_size: -; cdr3_nt: TGTGCCAGCAGCTTAGCGTTAGGGGGTGGCTACACCTTC; cdr3_aa: CASSLALGGGYTF
j_call: TRBJ1-1; d_call: TRBD1; v_call: TRBV9; clone_size: once; cdr3_nt: TGTGCCAGCAGCGTAGTTACAGGGGGCGCCGGAGAAGCTTTCTTT; cdr3_aa: CASSVVTGGAGEAFF
j_call: TRBJ2-1; d_call: TRBD2; v_call: TRBV5-1; clone_size: few; cdr3_nt: TGCGCCAGCAGCCAAGCTACGGGGGGAACCTACAATGAGCAGTTCTTC; cdr3_aa: CASSQATGGTYNEQFF
j_call: TRBJ1-5; d_call: TRBD1; v_call: TRBV2; clone_size: -; cdr3_nt: TGTGCCAGCAGTCTGACAGGGGGGGGTGGCAATCAGCCCCAGCATTTT; cdr3_aa: CASSLTGGGGNQPQHF
j_call: TRBJ1-1; d_call: -; v_call: TRBV5-1; clone_size: -; cdr3_nt: TGCGCCAGCAGCCTCCCCACGGACACTGAAGCTTTCTTT; cdr3_aa: CASSLPTDTEAFF
j_call: TRBJ2-5; d_call: -; v_call: TRBV27; clone_size: -; cdr3_nt: TGTGCCAGCAGTTTTCGGGGGGAGACCCAGTACTTC; cdr3_aa: CASSFRGETQYF
j_call: TRBJ2-1; d_call: TRBD1; v_call: TRBV10-3; clone_size: -; cdr3_nt: TGTGCCATCAGGACGGACAGGGGAAACAATGAGCAGTTCTTC; cdr3_aa: CAIRTDRGNNEQFF
j_call: TRBJ1-5; d_call: TRBD1; v_call: TRBV7-9; clone_size: medium-sized; cdr3_nt: TGTGCCAGCAGTTTTTGGACAGGGACCGATCAGCCCCAGCATTTT; cdr3_aa: CASSFWTGTDQPQHF
j_call: TRBJ2-1; d_call: TRBD1; v_call: TRBV11-2; clone_size: -; cdr3_nt: TGTGCCAGCAGCCGGGACAGGGCATCCAGGGGCCAGTTCTTC; cdr3_aa: CASSRDRASRGQFF
j_call: TRBJ2-1; d_call: -; v_call: TRBV11-2; clone_size: once; cdr3_nt: TGTGCCAGCAGCCTTCGGACTCGATGGAGTTTCTTC; cdr3_aa: CASSLRTRWSFF
j_call: TRBJ2-5; d_call: -; v_call: TRBV27; clone_size: -; cdr3_nt: TGTGCCACCCAGGGCCAGGGGCTTGGGCAAGAGACCCAGTACTTC; cdr3_aa: CATQGQGLGQETQYF
j_call: TRBJ1-1; d_call: -; v_call: TRBV7-2; clone_size: once; cdr3_nt: TGTGCCAGCAGCTCACTGCAGGGGACTGAAGCTTTCTTT; cdr3_aa: CASSSLQGTEAFF
j_call: TRBJ2-3; d_call: -; v_call: TRBV21-1; clone_size: once; cdr3_nt: TGTGCCAGCAGCAAAGGTCTAGCCCCAGATACGCAGTATTTT; cdr3_aa: CASSKGLAPDTQYF
j_call: TRBJ2-1; d_call: -; v_call: TRBV27; clone_size: -; cdr3_nt: TGTGCCAGCAGTTTACCGGGCAATGAGCAGTTCTTC; cdr3_aa: CASSLPGNEQFF
j_call: TRBJ2-7; d_call: -; v_call: TRBV19; clone_size: -; cdr3_nt: TGTGCCAGTAATATATGGGGCCCCACCTACGAGCAGTACTTC; cdr3_aa: CASNIWGPTYEQYF
j_call: TRBJ2-2; d_call: TRBD2; v_call: TRBV27; clone_size: -; cdr3_nt: TGTGCCAGCAGTTTATTGGGACTAGAGAACACCGGGGAGCTGTTTTTT; cdr3_aa: CASSLLGLENTGELFF
j_call: TRBJ2-7; d_call: TRBD2; v_call: TRBV10-1; clone_size: -; cdr3_nt: TGCGCCAGCAGTGAGGGACTAGCGGGGAGCTACGAGCAGTACTTC; cdr3_aa: CASSEGLAGSYEQYF
j_call: TRBJ2-7; d_call: -; v_call: TRBV19; clone_size: -; cdr3_nt: TGTGCCAGTAGTATGAACAATGGTGGCTACGAGCAGTACTTC; cdr3_aa: CASSMNNGGYEQYF
j_call: TRBJ2-7; d_call: TRBD1; v_call: TRBV7-9; clone_size: -; cdr3_nt: TGTGCCAGCAGCTTGGACAGGGTCTACGAGCAGTACTTC; cdr3_aa: CASSLDRVYEQYF
j_call: TRBJ2-1; d_call: -; v_call: TRBV5-6; clone_size: -; cdr3_nt: TGTGCCAGCAGCTTAGGGGTTTCCTACAATGAGCAGTTCTTC; cdr3_aa: CASSLGVSYNEQFF
j_call: TRBJ1-1; d_call: TRBD1; v_call: TRBV10-3; clone_size: -; cdr3_nt: TGTGCCATCAGTGATTTCGACAGGGTGAACACTGAAGCTTTCTTT; cdr3_aa: CAISDFDRVNTEAFF
j_call: TRBJ2-3; d_call: TRBD1; v_call: TRBV11-2; clone_size: -; cdr3_nt: TGTGCCAGCAGCCCCGAGAACAGGGGGCATGCAGATACGCAGTATTTT; cdr3_aa: CASSPENRGHADTQYF